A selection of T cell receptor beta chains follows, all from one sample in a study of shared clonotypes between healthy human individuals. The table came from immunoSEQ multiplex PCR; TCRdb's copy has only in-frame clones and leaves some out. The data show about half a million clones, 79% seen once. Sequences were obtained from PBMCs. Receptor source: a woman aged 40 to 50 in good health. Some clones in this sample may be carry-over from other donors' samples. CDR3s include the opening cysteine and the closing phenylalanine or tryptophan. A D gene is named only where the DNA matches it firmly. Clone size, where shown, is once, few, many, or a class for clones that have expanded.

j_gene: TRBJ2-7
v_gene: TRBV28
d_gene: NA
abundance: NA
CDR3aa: CASSLHRVDYEQYF
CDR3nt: TGTGCCAGCAGTCTACACAGGGTTGACTACGAGCAGTACTTC

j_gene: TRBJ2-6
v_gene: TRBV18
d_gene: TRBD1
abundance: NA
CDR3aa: CASSPRDRGSGANVLTF
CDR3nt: TGTGCCAGCTCACCGCGGGACAGGGGGTCTGGGGCCAACGTCCTGACTTTC

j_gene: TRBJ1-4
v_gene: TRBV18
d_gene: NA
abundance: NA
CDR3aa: CASSQAGTNEKLFF
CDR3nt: TGTGCCAGCTCGCAGGCGGGGACTAATGAAAAACTGTTTTTT

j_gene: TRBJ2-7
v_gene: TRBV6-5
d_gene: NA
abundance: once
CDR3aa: CASSYSGDFQQYF
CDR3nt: TGTGCCAGCAGTTACTCGGGGGATTTCCAGCAGTACTTC

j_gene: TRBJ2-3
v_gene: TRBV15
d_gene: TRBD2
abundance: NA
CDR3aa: CATSRLRASGTGDTQYF
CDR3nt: TGTGCCACCAGCAGATTACGGGCTAGCGGGACCGGAGATACGCAGTATTTT

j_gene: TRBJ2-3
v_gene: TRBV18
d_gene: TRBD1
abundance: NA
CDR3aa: CASSSGQGDPQYF
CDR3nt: TGTGCCAGCTCATCGGGACAGGGGGATCCGCAGTATTTT

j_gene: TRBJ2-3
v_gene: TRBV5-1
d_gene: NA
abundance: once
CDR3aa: CASSLVVAVGVTDTQYF
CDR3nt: TGCGCCAGCAGCTTGGTGGTAGCGGTGGGGGTAACAGATACGCAGTATTTT

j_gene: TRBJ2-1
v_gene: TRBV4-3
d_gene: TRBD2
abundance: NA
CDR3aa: CASSQARTRGVLYNEQFF
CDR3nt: TGCGCCAGCAGCCAAGCACGGACTAGAGGGGTCCTTTACAATGAGCAGTTCTTC

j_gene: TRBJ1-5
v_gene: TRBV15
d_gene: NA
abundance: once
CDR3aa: CATSRDLVVNSNQPQHF
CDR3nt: TGTGCCACCAGCAGAGATTTGGTAGTTAATAGCAATCAGCCCCAGCATTTT

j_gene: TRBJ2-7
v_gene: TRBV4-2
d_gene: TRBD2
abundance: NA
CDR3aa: CASSESGSEYYEQYF
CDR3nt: TGTGCCAGCAGCGAGAGCGGGAGCGAGTACTACGAGCAGTACTTC

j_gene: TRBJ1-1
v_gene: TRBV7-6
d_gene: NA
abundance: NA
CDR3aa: CASSLTGTYGAFF
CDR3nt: TGTGCCAGCAGCCTAACAGGGACTTATGGAGCTTTCTTT

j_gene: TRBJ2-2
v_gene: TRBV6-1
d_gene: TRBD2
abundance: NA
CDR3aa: CASSDISGRGTGELFF
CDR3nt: TGTGCCAGCAGTGATATTAGCGGGAGGGGTACCGGGGAGCTGTTTTTT

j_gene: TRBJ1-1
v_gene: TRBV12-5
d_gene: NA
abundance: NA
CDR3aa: CASGLDAFTGLNTEAFF
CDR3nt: TGTGCTAGTGGTTTGGATGCGTTTACAGGACTGAACACTGAAGCTTTCTTT

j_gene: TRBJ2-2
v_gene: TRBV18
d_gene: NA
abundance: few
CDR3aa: CASSPGGPQRTGELFF
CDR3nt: TGTGCCAGCTCACCTGGCGGGCCCCAGAGGACCGGGGAGCTGTTTTTT

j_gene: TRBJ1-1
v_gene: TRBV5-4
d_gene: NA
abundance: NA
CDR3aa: CASSWARDTEAFF
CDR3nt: TGTGCCAGCAGCTGGGCCAGGGATACTGAAGCTTTCTTT

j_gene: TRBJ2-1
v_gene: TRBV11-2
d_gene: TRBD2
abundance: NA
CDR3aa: CASRFLAGGWNEQFF
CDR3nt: TGTGCCAGCAGATTCCTAGCGGGAGGATGGAATGAGCAGTTCTTC

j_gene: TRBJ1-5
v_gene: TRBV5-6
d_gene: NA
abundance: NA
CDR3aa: CASSLSPGGNQPQHF
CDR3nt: TGTGCCAGCAGCCTGTCCCCAGGGGGCAATCAGCCCCAGCATTTT

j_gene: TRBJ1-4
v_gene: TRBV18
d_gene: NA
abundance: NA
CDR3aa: CASSRPGHLNEKLFF
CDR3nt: TGTGCCAGCTCTCGACCGGGACACCTTAATGAAAAACTGTTTTTT

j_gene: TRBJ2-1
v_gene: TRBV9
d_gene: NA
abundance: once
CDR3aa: CASSVEQRSSYNEQFF
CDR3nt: TGTGCCAGCAGCGTAGAGCAGCGGAGCTCCTACAATGAGCAGTTCTTC

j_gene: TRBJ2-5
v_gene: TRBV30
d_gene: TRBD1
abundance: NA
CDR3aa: CAWSVGDSSFGTQYF
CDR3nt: TGTGCCTGGAGTGTAGGGGACAGTTCTTTTGGGACCCAGTACTTC

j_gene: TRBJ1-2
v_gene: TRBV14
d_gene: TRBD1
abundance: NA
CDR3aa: CASSQDLTGVGYTF
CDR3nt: TGTGCCAGCAGCCAAGACCTCACAGGGGTTGGCTACACCTTC

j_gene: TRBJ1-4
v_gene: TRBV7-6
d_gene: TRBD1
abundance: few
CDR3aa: CASSLAPGGGREKLFF
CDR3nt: TGTGCCAGCAGCTTAGCCCCAGGGGGCGGACGGGAAAAACTGTTTTTT

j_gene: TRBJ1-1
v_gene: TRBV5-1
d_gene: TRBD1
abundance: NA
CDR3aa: CASSRVGQGSNTEAFF
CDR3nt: TGCGCCAGCAGTCGAGTCGGACAGGGGAGCAACACTGAAGCTTTCTTT

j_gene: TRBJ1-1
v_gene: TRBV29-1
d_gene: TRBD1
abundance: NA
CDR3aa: CSGAQGYTEAFF
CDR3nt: TGCAGCGGTGCACAGGGGTACACTGAAGCTTTCTTT

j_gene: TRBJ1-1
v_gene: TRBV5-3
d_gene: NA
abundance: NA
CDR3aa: CASSFDRDTEAFF
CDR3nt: TGTGCCAGCAGCTTTGACAGAGATACTGAAGCTTTCTTT

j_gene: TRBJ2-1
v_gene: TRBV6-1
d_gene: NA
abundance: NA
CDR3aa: CASKSSLAAHEQFF
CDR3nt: TGTGCGAGCAAATCCTCCCTGGCAGCCCATGAGCAGTTCTTC

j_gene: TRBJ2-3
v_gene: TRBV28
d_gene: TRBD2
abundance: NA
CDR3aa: CASSSGLAGGTDTQYF
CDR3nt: TGTGCCAGCAGCTCGGGACTAGCGGGAGGCACAGATACGCAGTATTTT

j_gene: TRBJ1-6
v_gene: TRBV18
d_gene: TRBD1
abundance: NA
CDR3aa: CASSGQNNSPLHF
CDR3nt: TGTGCCAGCTCGGGACAGAATAATTCACCCCTCCACTTT

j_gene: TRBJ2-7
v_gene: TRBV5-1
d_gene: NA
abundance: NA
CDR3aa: CASSLDRESYEQYF
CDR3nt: TGCGCCAGCAGCTTGGACAGGGAGTCCTACGAGCAGTACTTC

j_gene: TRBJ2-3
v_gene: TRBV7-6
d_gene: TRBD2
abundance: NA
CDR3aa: CASSPTSGSTDTQYF
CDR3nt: TGTGCCAGCAGCCCCACTAGCGGTAGCACAGATACGCAGTATTTT

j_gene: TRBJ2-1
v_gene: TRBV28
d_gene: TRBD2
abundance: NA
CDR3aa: CASSTGGESDNEQFF
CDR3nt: TGTGCCAGCAGCACGGGGGGTGAGTCCGACAATGAGCAGTTCTTC

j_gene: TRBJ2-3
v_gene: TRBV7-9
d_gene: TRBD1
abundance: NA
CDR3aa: CASRQALGQGLSTDTQYF
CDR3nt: TGTGCCAGCAGACAAGCCCTGGGACAGGGCCTTAGCACAGATACGCAGTATTTT

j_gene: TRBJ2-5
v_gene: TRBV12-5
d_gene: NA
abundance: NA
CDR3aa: CASGQGDQETQYF
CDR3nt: TGTGCTAGTGGTCAGGGCGACCAAGAGACCCAGTACTTC

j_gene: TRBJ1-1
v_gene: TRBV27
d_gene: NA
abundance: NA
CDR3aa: CASSPAGAYTEAFF
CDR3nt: TGTGCCAGCAGTCCCGCGGGGGCTTACACTGAAGCTTTCTTT

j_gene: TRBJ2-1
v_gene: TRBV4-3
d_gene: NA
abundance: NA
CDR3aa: CASTSLIGDNEQFF
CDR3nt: TGCGCCAGCACCTCCCTGATAGGCGACAATGAGCAGTTCTTC

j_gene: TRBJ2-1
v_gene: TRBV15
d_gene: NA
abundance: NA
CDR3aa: CATSRDLRANNEQFF
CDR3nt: TGTGCCACCAGCAGAGATCTCCGCGCCAACAATGAGCAGTTCTTC

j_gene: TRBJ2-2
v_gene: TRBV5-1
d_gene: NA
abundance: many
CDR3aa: CASSLSPSLGELFF
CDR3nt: TGCGCCAGCAGCTTGAGTCCCAGCCTCGGGGAGCTGTTTTTT

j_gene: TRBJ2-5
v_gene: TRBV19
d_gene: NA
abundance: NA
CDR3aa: CATAVFGARETQYF
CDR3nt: TGTGCCACCGCCGTTTTTGGGGCGCGGGAGACCCAGTACTTC

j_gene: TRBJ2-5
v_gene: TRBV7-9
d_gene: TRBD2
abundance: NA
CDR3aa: CASSLGRGLGQETQYF
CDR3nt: TGTGCCAGCAGCTTGGGCCGGGGACTAGGCCAAGAGACCCAGTACTTC

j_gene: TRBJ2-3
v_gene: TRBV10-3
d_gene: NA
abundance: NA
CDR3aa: CAIGAASTDTQYF
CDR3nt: TGTGCCATCGGGGCAGCAAGCACAGATACGCAGTATTTT

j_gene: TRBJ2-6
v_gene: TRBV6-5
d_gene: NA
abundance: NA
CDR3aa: CASKLRNSLYVLTF
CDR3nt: TGTGCCAGCAAGCTGAGAAACAGTCTATACGTCCTGACTTTC

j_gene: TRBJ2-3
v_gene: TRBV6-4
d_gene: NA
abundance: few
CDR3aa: CAVAASSTDTQYF
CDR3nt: TGTGCCGTCGCCGCGTCCAGCACAGATACGCAGTATTTT

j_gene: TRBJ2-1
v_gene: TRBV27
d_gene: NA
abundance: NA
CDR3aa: CASRPSSAPLETYNEQFF
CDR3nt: TGTGCCAGCAGGCCGTCTTCAGCCCCCTTAGAAACCTACAATGAGCAGTTCTTC

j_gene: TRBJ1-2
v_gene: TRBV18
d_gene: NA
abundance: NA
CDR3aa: CASSPMKGSYGYTF
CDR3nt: TGTGCCAGCTCACCAATGAAGGGATCCTATGGCTACACCTTC

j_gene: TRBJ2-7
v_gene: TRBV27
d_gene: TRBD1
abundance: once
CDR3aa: CASSQLDRVDEQYF
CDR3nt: TGTGCCAGCAGTCAGCTCGACAGGGTCGACGAGCAGTACTTC

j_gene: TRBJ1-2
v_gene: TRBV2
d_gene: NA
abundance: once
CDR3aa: CASSSQAAADGYTF
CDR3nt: TGTGCCAGCAGTTCACAAGCGGCGGCAGATGGCTACACCTTC

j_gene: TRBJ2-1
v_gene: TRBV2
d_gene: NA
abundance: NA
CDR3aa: CASRDSRPGNEQFF
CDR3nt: TGTGCCAGCAGGGACAGTCGACCCGGCAATGAGCAGTTCTTC

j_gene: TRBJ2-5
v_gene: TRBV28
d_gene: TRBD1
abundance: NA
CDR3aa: CASSQGGGETQYF
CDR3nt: TGTGCCAGCAGTCAAGGGGGCGGAGAGACCCAGTACTTC

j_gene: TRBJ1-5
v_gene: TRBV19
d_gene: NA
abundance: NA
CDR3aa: CASSPGPHNQPQHF
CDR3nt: TGTGCCAGTAGTCCAGGACCCCACAATCAGCCCCAGCATTTT

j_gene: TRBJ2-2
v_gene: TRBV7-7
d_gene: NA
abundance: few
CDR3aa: CASSQLGSGELFF
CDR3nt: TGTGCCAGCAGCCAATTGGGGTCCGGGGAGCTGTTTTTT

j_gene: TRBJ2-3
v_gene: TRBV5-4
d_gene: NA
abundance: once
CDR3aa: CASSLASDVDTQYF
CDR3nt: TGTGCCAGCAGCTTGGCTAGCGATGTAGATACGCAGTATTTT

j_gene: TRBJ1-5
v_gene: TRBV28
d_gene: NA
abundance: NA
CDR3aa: CASRPGTHILPQHF
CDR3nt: TGTGCCAGCAGACCCGGGACACACATTCTGCCCCAGCATTTT

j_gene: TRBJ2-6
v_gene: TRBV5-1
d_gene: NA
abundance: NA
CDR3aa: CASSLGGRGANVLTF
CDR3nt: TGCGCCAGCAGCTTGGGAGGGAGAGGGGCCAACGTCCTGACTTTC